The sequence of this T cell receptor (beta chain) was determined in a study of blood T cells in healthy people across ages. The use of a sample-barcoded 5' primer and a J-beta primer mix characterized a second PCR of roughly 6 to 11 cycles. TCRdb re-derived calls from the 5' RACE reads in MiXCR, one entry per CDR3 protein. The sample lists about 720,000 distinct CDR3 sequences; 22% were seen once. This clonotype was detected a few times. Its antigen is as yet unknown. Study-wide points: TCR beta diversity tracked closely with naive T cell percentage. Long-lived and aged donors differed, with more naive CD4+ cells and higher diversity in the long-lived. A roughly linear age-dependent decrease characterized TCR beta diversity per million T cells.

Germline loops: CDR1 SNHLY, CDR2 FYNNEI. The CDR3 sequence is 14 residues long. Trimming shortened V by 8 bases and J by 2 bases, and 14 bases separated the two germline ends. The chain is built from TRBV2 and TRBJ2-3; tentative D call: TRBD2 (7 bases). The sequencing input was blood. This sequence was found in a man between 65 and 85 years old in good health. The CDR3: CASARGANTDTQYF. The CDR3, as DNA: TGTGCCAGCGCACGGGGGGCGAACACAGATACGCAGTATTTT.